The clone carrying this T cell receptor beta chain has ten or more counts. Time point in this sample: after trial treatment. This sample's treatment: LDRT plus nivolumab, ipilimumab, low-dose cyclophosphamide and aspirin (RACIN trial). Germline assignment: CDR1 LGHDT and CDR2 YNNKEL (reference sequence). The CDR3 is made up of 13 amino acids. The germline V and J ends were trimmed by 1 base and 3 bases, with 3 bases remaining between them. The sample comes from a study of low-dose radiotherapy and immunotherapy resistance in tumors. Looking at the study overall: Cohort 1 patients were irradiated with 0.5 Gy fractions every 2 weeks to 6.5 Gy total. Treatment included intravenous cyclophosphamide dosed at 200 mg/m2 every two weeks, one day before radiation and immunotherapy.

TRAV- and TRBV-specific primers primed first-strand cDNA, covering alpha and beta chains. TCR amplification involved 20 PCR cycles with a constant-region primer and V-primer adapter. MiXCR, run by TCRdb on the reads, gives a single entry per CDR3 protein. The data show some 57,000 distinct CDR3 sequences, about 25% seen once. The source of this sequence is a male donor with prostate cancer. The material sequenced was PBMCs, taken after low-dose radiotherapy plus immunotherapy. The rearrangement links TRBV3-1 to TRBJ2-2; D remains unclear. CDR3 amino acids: CASSQGDTGELFF. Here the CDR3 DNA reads TGTGCCAGCAGCCAAGGGGACACCGGGGAGCTGTTTTTT. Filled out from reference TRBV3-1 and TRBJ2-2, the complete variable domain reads DTAVSQTPKYLVTQMGNDKSIKCEQNLGHDTMYWYKQDSKKFLKIMFSYNNKELIINETVPNRFSPKSPDKAHLNLHINSLELGDSAVYFCASSQGDTGELFFGEGSRLTVL.